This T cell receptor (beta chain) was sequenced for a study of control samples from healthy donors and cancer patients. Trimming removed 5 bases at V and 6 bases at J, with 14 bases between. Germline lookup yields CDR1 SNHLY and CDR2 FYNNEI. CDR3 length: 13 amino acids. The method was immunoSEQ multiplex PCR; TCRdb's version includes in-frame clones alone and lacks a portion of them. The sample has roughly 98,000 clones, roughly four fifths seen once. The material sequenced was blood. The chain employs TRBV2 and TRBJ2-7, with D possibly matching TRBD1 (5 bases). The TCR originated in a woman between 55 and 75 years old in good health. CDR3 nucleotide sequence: TGTGCCAGCAGTCCCAGGGTCCCTGGCGAGCAGTACTTC. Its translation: CASSPRVPGEQYF.